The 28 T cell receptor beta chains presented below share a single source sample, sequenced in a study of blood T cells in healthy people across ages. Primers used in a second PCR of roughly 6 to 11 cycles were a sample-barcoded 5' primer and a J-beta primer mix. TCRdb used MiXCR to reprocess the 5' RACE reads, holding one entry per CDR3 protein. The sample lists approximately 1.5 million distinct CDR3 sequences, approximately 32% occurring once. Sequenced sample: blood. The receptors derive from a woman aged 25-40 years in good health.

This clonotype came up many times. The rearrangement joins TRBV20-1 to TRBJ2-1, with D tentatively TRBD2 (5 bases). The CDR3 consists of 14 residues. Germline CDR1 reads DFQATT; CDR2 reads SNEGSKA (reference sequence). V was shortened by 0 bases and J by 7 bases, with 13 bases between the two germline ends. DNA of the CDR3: TGCAGTGCTAGAGATGCGGACCCGGGAAATGAGCAGTTCTTC. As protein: CSARDADPGNEQFF.

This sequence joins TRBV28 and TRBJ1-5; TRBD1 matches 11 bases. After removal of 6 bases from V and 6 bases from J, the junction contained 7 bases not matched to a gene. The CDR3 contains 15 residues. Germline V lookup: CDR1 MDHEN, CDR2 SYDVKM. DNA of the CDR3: TGTGCCAGCAGCTACGGACAGGGGGCCTTTCAGCCCCAGCATTTT. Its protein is CASSYGQGAFQPQHF. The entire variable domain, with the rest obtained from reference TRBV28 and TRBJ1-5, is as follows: DVKVTQSSRYLVKRTGEKVFLECVQDMDHENMFWYRQDPGLGLRLIYFSYDVKMKEKGDIPEGYSVSREKKERFSLILESASTNQTSMYLCASSYGQGAFQPQHFGDGTRLSIL.

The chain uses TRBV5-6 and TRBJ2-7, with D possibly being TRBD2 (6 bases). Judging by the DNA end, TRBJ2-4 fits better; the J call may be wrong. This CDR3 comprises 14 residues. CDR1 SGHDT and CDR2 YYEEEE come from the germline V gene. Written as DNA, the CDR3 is TGTGCCAGCAGCTTGTCACTAGCACGCGACATTCAGTACTTC. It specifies CASSLSLARDIQYF.

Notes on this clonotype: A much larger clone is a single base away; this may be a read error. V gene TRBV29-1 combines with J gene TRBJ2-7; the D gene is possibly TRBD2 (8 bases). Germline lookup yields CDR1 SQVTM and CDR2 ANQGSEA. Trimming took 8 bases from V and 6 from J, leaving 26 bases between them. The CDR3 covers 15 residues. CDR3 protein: CSMSSQGTRVTEQYF. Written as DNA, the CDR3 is TGCAGCATGTCTTCACAGGGGACTAGGGTAACCGAGCAGTACTTC.

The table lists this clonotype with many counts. The CDR3 nucleotides are TGCGCCAGCAGCCCCCCGGGACAGATCTACGAGCAGTACTTC. Its protein product is CASSPPGQIYEQYF. The chain employs TRBV5-1 and TRBJ2-7; 7 nucleotides match TRBD1. The CDR3 length is 14 residues. J lost 3 bases, V lost 4 bases, and 7 bases had no gene match. CDR1 and CDR2 from the germline V gene are SGHRS and YFSETQ.

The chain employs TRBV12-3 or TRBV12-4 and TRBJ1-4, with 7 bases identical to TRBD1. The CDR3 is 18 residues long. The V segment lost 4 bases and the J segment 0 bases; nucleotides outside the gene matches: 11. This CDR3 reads CASSYDYRGVSTNEKLFF. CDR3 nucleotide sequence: TGTGCCAGCAGTTACGACTACAGGGGAGTGTCAACTAATGAAAAACTGTTTTTT.

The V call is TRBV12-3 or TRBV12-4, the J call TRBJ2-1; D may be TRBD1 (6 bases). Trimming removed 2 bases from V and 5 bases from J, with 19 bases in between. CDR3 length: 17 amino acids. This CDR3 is CASSLMRGNRANNEQFF. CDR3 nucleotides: TGTGCCAGCAGTTTAATGAGGGGGAACAGGGCTAACAATGAGCAGTTCTTC.

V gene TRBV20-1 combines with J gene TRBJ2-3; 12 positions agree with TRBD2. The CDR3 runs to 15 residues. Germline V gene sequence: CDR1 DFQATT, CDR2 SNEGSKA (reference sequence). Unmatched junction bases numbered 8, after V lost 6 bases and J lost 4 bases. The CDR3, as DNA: TGCAGTGCCCTTCGGACTAGCGGGAAATCAGATACGCAGTATTTT. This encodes CSALRTSGKSDTQYF.

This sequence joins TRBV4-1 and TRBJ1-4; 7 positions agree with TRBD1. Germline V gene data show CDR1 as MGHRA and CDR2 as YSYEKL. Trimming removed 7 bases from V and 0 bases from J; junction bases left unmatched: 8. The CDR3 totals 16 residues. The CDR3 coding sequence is TGCGCCAGCAACCGCGGACAGGCTGCAACTAATGAAAAACTGTTTTTT. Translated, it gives CASNRGQAATNEKLFF.

CDR3 loop: CATAHRKFRDRDSYEQYF. The CDR3 DNA is TGTGCCACTGCGCACCGTAAATTCCGGGACAGGGATTCCTACGAGCAGTACTTC. The genes are TRBV21-1 and TRBJ2-7; the D segment call TRBD1 is taken from the table without a DNA check. TRBV21-1 is a pseudogene segment. CDR3 length: 18 residues.

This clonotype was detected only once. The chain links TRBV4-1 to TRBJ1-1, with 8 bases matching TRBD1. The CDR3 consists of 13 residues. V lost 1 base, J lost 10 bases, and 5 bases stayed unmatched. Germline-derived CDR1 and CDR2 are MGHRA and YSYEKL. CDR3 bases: TGCGCCAGCAGCCAAGTGGACAGGGCGGGAGCTTTCTTT. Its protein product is CASSQVDRAGAFF.

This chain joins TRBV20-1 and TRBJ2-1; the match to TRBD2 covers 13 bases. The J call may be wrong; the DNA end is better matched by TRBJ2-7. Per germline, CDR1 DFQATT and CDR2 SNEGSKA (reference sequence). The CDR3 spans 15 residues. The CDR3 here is CSARRTSGRQDEQYF. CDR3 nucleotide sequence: TGCAGTGCTAGGAGGACTAGCGGGAGACAAGATGAGCAGTACTTC.

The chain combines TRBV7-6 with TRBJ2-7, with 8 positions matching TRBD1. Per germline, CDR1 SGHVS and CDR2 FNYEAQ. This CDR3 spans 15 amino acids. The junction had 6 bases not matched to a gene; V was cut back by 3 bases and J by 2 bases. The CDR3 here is CASSFNDRGPYEQYF. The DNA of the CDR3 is TGTGCCAGCAGCTTTAACGACAGGGGTCCCTACGAGCAGTACTTC.

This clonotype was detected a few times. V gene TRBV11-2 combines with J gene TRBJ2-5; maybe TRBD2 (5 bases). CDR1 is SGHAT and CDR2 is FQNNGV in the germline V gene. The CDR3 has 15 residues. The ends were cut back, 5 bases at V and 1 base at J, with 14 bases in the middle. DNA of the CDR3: TGTGCCAGCAGCATTGGCGACTACGTCCAAGAGACCCAGTACTTC. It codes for CASSIGDYVQETQYF.

For the CDR3, the DNA is TGTGCCTGGAGTGTGGGGGGAACTGGGGCCAACGTCCTGACTTTC. Translating gives CAWSVGGTGANVLTF. The chain has TRBV30 and TRBJ2-6, with a tentative D call TRBD2 (6 bases). Germline CDR1 GTSNPN, CDR2 SVGIG (reference sequence). V lost 0 bases and J lost 2, with 8 bases in between. This CDR3 contains 15 residues.

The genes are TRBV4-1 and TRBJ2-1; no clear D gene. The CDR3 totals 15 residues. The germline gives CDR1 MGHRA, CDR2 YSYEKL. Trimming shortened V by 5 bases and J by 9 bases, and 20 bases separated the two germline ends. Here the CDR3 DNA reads TGCGCCAGCAGCACGATGTGGAGACGTGAACGTGAGCAGTTCTTC. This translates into CASSTMWRREREQFF.

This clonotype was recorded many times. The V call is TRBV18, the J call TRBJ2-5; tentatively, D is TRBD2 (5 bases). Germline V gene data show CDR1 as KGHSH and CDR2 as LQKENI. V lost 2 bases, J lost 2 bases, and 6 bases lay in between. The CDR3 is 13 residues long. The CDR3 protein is CASSPRLQETQYF. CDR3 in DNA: TGTGCCAGCTCACCAAGACTACAAGAGACCCAGTACTTC.

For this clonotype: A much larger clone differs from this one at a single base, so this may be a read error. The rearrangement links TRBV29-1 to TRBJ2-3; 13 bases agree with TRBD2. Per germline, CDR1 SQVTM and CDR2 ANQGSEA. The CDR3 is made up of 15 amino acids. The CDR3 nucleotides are TGCAGCGTCCGAGGACTAGCGGGAGCGGCAGATACGCGGTATTTT. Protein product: CSVRGLAGAADTRYF.

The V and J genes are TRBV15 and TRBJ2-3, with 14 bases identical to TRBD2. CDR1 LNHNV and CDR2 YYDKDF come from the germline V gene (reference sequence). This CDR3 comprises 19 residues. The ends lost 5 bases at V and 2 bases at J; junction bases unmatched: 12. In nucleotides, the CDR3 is TGTGCCACCAGCCCCCACCCTCGGACTAGCGGGGGGCCCACAGATACGCAGTATTTT. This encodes CATSPHPRTSGGPTDTQYF.

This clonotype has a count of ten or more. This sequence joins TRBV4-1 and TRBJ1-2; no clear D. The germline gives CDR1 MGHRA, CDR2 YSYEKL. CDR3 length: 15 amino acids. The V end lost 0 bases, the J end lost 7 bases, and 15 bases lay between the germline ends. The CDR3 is CASSQEIGESSGYTF. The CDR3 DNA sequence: TGCGCCAGCAGCCAAGAGATCGGGGAATCCTCTGGCTACACCTTC.

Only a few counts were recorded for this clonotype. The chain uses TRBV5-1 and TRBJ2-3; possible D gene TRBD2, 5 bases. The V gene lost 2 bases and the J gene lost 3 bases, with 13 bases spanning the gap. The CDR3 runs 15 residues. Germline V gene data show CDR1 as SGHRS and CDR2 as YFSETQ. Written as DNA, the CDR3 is TGCGCCAGCAGCTTTGAGGGTTTGAGGACAGATACGCAGTATTTT. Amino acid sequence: CASSFEGLRTDTQYF.

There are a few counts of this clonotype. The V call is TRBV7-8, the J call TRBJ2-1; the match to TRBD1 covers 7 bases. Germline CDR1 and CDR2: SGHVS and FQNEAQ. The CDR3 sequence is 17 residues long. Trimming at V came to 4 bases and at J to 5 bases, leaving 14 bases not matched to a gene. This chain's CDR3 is CASSSPPDRIVDNEQFF. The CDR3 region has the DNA TGTGCCAGCAGCTCCCCGCCGGACAGGATCGTGGACAATGAGCAGTTCTTC.

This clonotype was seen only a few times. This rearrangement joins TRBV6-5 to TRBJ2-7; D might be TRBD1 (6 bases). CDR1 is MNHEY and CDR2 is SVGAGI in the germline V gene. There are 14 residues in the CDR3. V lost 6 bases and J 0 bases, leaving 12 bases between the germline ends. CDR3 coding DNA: TGTGCCAGCAGCCATCGGACAGCCTCCTACGAGCAGTACTTC. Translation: CASSHRTASYEQYF.

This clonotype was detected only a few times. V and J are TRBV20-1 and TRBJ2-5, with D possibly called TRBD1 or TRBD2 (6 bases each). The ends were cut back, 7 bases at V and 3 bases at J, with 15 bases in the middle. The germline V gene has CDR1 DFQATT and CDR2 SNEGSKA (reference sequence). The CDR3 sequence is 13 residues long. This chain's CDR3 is CSVTRGAEETQYF. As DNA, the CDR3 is TGCAGTGTCACGAGGGGGGCCGAAGAGACCCAGTACTTC.

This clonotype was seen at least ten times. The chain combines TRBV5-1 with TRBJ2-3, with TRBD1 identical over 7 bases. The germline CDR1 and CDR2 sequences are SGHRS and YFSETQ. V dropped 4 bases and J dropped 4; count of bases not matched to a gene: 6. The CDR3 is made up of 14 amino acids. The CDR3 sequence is CASSPTGFSDTQYF. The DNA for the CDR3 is TGCGCCAGCAGCCCGACAGGGTTTTCAGATACGCAGTATTTT.

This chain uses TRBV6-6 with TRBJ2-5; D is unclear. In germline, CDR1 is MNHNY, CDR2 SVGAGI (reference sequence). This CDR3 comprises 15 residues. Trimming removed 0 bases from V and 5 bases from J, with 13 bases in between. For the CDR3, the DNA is TGTGCCAGCAGTTACTCGAAGGCTGGGATGGAGACCCAGTACTTC. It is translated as CASSYSKAGMETQYF.

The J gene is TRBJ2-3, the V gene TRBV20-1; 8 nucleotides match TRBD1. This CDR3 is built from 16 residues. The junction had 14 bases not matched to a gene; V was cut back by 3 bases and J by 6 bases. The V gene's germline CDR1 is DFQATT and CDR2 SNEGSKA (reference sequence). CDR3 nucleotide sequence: TGCAGTGCTAGCCTCCCCGGGACAGGCCCCGGGGATACGCAGTATTTT. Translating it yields CSASLPGTGPGDTQYF.

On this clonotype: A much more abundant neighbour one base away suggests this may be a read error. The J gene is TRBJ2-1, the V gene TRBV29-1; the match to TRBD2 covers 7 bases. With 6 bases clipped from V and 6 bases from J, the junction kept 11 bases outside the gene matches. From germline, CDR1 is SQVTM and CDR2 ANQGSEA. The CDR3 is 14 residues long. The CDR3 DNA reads TGCAGCGTGGGGGGGACTAACGGGGGCAATGAGCAGTTCTTC. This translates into CSVGGTNGGNEQFF.